Below are 30 T cell receptor beta chains sequenced from a single sample in a study of cytomegalovirus exposure and HLA in healthy donors. PCR was performed using 60 Vbeta and 13 Jbeta primers. Produced via immunoSEQ multiplex PCR; TCRdb's table is partial and in-frame only. In the table there are under 200,000 clones, 70% to 90% of which are singletons. The material sequenced was PBMCs. The receptor set was obtained from a man aged 18 to 30 in good health and CMV-seropositive.

The chain combines TRBV4-1 with TRBJ2-7; 7 bases agree with TRBD2. Losses at the gene ends were 4 bases for V and 0 bases for J; bases not matched to a gene: 9. Germline CDR1 and CDR2: MGHRA and YSYEKL. This CDR3 has 16 amino acids. As DNA, the CDR3 is TGCGCCAGCAGCCTCTTTGCGGGGGTAAGCTCCTACGAGCAGTACTTC. It yields the protein CASSLFAGVSSYEQYF.

The J gene is TRBJ2-3, the V gene TRBV6-1; TRBD2 matches at 9 bases. This CDR3 has 14 amino acids. Germline CDR1 MNHNS, CDR2 SASEGT. The V and J ends lost 7 bases and 1 base, in that order; junction bases with no gene match: 3. Written as DNA, the CDR3 is TGTGCCAGCACCCGCGGGGGGGGCACAGATACGCAGTATTTT. This gives the protein CASTRGGGTDTQYF.

V is TRBV4-3 and J is TRBJ2-2; D remains ambiguous. The CDR3 runs 16 residues. Trimming took off 0 bases at V and 3 bases at J, with 11 bases between the two ends. From germline, CDR1 is LGHNA and CDR2 YSLEER. The DNA for the CDR3 is TGCGCCAGCAGCCAAGATGGTTATGGAGACACCGGGGAGCTGTTTTTT. It is translated as CASSQDGYGDTGELFF.

This clone showed up just a few times. The chain carries TRBV5-1 and TRBJ2-7; a possible D gene is TRBD2 (7 bases). Germline CDR1 SGHRS, CDR2 YFSETQ. The V end lost 0 bases, the J end lost 7 bases, and 17 bases lay between the germline ends. The CDR3 sequence is 15 residues long. The CDR3 protein is CASSLVPRGSGEQYF. The CDR3 nucleotides read TGCGCCAGCAGCTTGGTTCCCAGGGGTAGCGGGGAGCAGTACTTC.

CDR3 nucleotides: TGTGCCAGCAGGTGGCTGGGAGTGGAAGAGACCCAGTACTTC. As protein: CASRWLGVEETQYF. V usage is TRBV6-1 and J usage is TRBJ2-5; tentatively, D is TRBD2 (5 bases). Germline lookup yields CDR1 MNHNS and CDR2 SASEGT. The length of the CDR3 is 14 residues. V was clipped by 6 bases and J by 3 bases, with 14 bases between them.

This clone has a handful of counts. V and J are TRBV25-1 and TRBJ1-2; weak D call: TRBD1 (6 bases). V lost 2 bases to trimming and J lost 5 bases, with 6 bases between them. CDR1 is MGHDK, CDR2 SYGVNS, per germline. The CDR3 consists of 12 residues. The CDR3 sequence is CASSETGYGYTF. In DNA, the CDR3 is TGTGCCAGCAGTGAAACAGGGTATGGCTACACCTTC.

In regard to this clone: Distinct nucleotide sequences in the sample also encode this CDR3. The chain employs TRBV5-1 and TRBJ2-3; 8 nucleotides match TRBD2. Germline values: CDR1 SGHRS, CDR2 YFSETQ. J was trimmed by 5 bases and V by 0 bases; bases with no gene match: 5. This CDR3 is built from 15 residues. The chain's CDR3 is CASSLGTSGGDTQYF. DNA for the CDR3: TGCGCCAGCAGCTTGGGGACGAGCGGGGGAGATACGCAGTATTTT.

The chain has TRBV5-8 and TRBJ2-1, with 7 bases aligning to TRBD2. The V gene's germline CDR1 is SGHTS and CDR2 YDEGEE. V gave up 4 bases and J gave up 7 bases; unmatched junction bases: 14. The CDR3 length is 16 residues. DNA of the CDR3: TGTGCCAGCAGCCTCCGGAGCGGACTAGTAGTAAATGAGCAGTTCTTC. As protein: CASSLRSGLVVNEQFF.

The chain carries TRBV18 and TRBJ1-2; 8 nucleotides match TRBD1. The CDR3 extends over 14 amino acids. V lost 4 bases, J lost 4 bases, and 5 bases stayed unmatched. CDR1 KGHSH and CDR2 LQKENI come from the germline V gene. In DNA, the CDR3 is TGTGCCAGCTCACTTTCCGGGACAGGCTATGGCTACACCTTC. It yields the protein CASSLSGTGYGYTF.

V usage is TRBV5-4 and J usage is TRBJ2-5; 8 nucleotides agree with TRBD2. Germline CDR1 and CDR2: SGHNT and YYREEE (reference sequence). The CDR3 is 15 residues long. J was trimmed by 2 bases and V by 6 bases; bases with no gene match: 9. DNA for the CDR3: TGTGCCAGCAAAGGAGGACTAGCCCCGCAAGAGACCCAGTACTTC. Encoded protein: CASKGGLAPQETQYF.

The V and J genes are TRBV9 and TRBJ2-7; tentative D call: TRBD1 (5 bases). Trimming pared 3 bases from V and 11 bases from J, leaving 21 bases between. The CDR3 is 14 amino acids. The germline gives CDR1 SGDLS, CDR2 YYNGEE. CDR3 in DNA: TGTGCCAGCAGCGCCGATCTTTTGACAGTGGATAAGTACTTC. This translates into CASSADLLTVDKYF.

The gene calls are TRBV5-1 and TRBJ1-1; weak D call: TRBD1 (6 bases). Between the trimmed V and J ends, which lost 3 bases and 1 base, there was a span of 10 bases. The germline CDR1 and CDR2 sequences are SGHRS and YFSETQ. The CDR3 length is 14 residues. This chain's CDR3 is CASSSPTGNTEAFF. CDR3 in DNA: TGCGCCAGCAGCTCGCCGACAGGGAACACTGAAGCTTTCTTT.

The chain has TRBV5-6 and TRBJ2-3; 10 bases are a match to TRBD2. The J segment lost 2 bases and the V segment lost 1 base, leaving 1 base of the junction unmatched. Germline CDR1 reads SGHDT; CDR2 reads YYEEEE. The CDR3 is 15 amino acids. Here the CDR3 reads CASSLTSGATDTQYF. The CDR3 DNA is TGTGCCAGCAGCTTGACTAGCGGGGCCACAGATACGCAGTATTTT.

This clone has a single count. The chain carries TRBV12-2 and TRBJ2-6; the tabulated D call, TRBD1, remains unverified against the DNA. TRBV12-2 is shown as a pseudogene. The CDR3 loop spans 17 amino acids. The CDR3 nucleotides are TGTGCAAGTCGCTTAGGGACAGGGACCCCTGGGGCCAACGTCCTGACTTTC. Protein product: CASRLGTGTPGANVLTF.

This clone is a singleton in its sample. The chain uses TRBV10-3 and TRBJ2-1; no firm D call. The germline V and J ends were trimmed by 2 bases and 0 bases, with 8 bases remaining between them. This CDR3 is built from 15 residues. Germline V gene data show CDR1 as ENHRY and CDR2 as SYGVKD. CDR3 sequence reads: CAISEDTNSYNEQFF. In nucleotides, the CDR3 is TGTGCCATCAGTGAGGATACTAACTCCTACAATGAGCAGTTCTTC.

The chain joins TRBV7-6 to TRBJ2-7, with 8 bases fitting TRBD2. CDR1 and CDR2 from the germline V gene are SGHVS and FNYEAQ. V lost 5 bases to trimming and J lost 2 bases; unmatched junction nucleotides: 5. CDR3 size: 14 residues. CDR3 coding DNA: TGTGCCAGCAGCCAGGGACTAGGGACCTACGAGCAGTACTTC. Translating it yields CASSQGLGTYEQYF.

The chain uses TRBV4-2 and TRBJ1-4; 12 nucleotides match TRBD1. V lost 0 bases to trimming and J lost 6 bases; unmatched junction nucleotides: 11. CDR1 and CDR2 (germline): LGHNA, YNFKEQ. The CDR3 loop spans 19 amino acids. The CDR3 region has the DNA TGTGCCAGCAGCCAAGAATTTGTCGGGACAGGGGGCAGGGATGAAAAACTGTTTTTT. Amino acid sequence: CASSQEFVGTGGRDEKLFF.

The chain combines TRBV18 with TRBJ1-5; D remains ambiguous. Between the trimmed V and J ends, which lost 3 bases and 0 bases, there was a span of 12 bases. The CDR3 spans 16 residues. Germline loops: CDR1 KGHSH, CDR2 LQKENI. CDR3 residues: CASSPYRIDSNQPQHF. CDR3 nucleotides: TGTGCCAGCTCACCGTACAGAATTGATAGCAATCAGCCCCAGCATTTT.

V and J are TRBV15 and TRBJ2-5; the D gene is possibly TRBD1 (6 bases). Germline CDR1 LNHNV, CDR2 YYDKDF (reference sequence). This CDR3 is 13 amino acids long. V lost 1 base, J lost 3 bases, and 6 bases lay in between. CDR3 in amino acids: CATSRGTEETQYF. CDR3 DNA: TGTGCCACCAGCAGAGGGACAGAAGAGACCCAGTACTTC.

J is TRBJ1-4 and V is TRBV15; 10 positions match TRBD1. Losses at the gene ends were 5 bases for V and 7 bases for J; bases not matched to a gene: 10. Looked up from germline, CDR1 is LNHNV and CDR2 is YYDKDF (reference sequence). CDR3 length: 16 residues. CDR3 nucleotide sequence: TGTGCCACCAGCCATAGTGGTGGGACAGGGGTTGAAAAACTGTTTTTT. Protein: CATSHSGGTGVEKLFF.

V is TRBV7-6 and J is TRBJ2-5; TRBD2 agrees at 9 bases. Per the germline V gene, CDR1 is SGHVS and CDR2 is FNYEAQ. The CDR3 totals 16 residues. The V and J ends lost 6 bases and 2 bases, in that order; junction bases with no gene match: 10. CDR3: CASSIGPSGVQETQYF. The CDR3 bases are TGTGCCAGCAGTATAGGGCCTAGCGGGGTGCAAGAGACCCAGTACTTC.

The table lists this clone with a few counts. V usage is TRBV4-1 and J usage is TRBJ2-3; TRBD2 is a possible D gene (6 bases). Germline V gene data show CDR1 as MGHRA and CDR2 as YSYEKL. The CDR3 has 14 residues. V was cut by 0 bases and J by 3 bases, with 7 bases left in between. The CDR3: CASSQEGRTDTQYF. The CDR3 DNA sequence: TGCGCCAGCAGCCAAGAGGGGAGGACAGATACGCAGTATTTT.

The chain couples TRBV5-1 to TRBJ2-7, with 10 bases that match TRBD1. CDR1 SGHRS and CDR2 YFSETQ come from the germline V gene. CDR3 length: 13 residues. J was trimmed by 5 bases and V by 3 bases; bases with no gene match: 2. CDR3 bases: TGCGCCAGCAGCTATGGACAGGGGGACGAGCAGTACTTC. This encodes CASSYGQGDEQYF.

The CDR3 region is CASSEIQGSNYGYTF. The CDR3 DNA sequence: TGTGCCAGCAGCGAAATACAGGGTTCTAACTATGGCTACACCTTC. V is TRBV9 and J is TRBJ1-2; a weak D match, TRBD1 (6 bases). V lost 3 bases and J 0 bases, leaving 12 bases between the germline ends. Germline V lookup: CDR1 SGDLS, CDR2 YYNGEE. This CDR3 is 15 amino acids long.

CDR3 sequence (DNA): TGTGCCAGTAGTAGCAGGGAGGTCGACACTGAAGCTTTCTTT. Protein: CASSSREVDTEAFF. This chain connects TRBV19 to TRBJ1-1; possible D gene TRBD1, 5 bases. Germline V gene sequence: CDR1 LNHDA, CDR2 SQIVND (reference sequence). Trimming took off 4 bases at V and 3 bases at J, with 12 bases between the two ends. The CDR3 is 14 amino acids.

The CDR3 sequence: CASSLGLTGDFYGYTF. The CDR3 region has the DNA TGTGCCAGCAGCTTGGGTTTGACAGGCGACTTTTATGGCTACACCTTC. The chain uses TRBV5-6 and TRBJ1-2; TRBD1 might be the D (6 bases). Trimming took 0 bases from V and 5 from J, leaving 17 bases between them. The CDR3 consists of 16 residues. From germline, CDR1 is SGHDT and CDR2 YYEEEE.

The gene calls are TRBV2 and TRBJ2-5; perhaps TRBD1 as D (5 bases). V gave up 3 bases and J gave up 5 bases, with 10 bases separating them. CDR1 and CDR2 from the germline V gene are SNHLY and FYNNEI. The CDR3 loop spans 13 amino acids. The CDR3: CASSDGAGETQYF. As DNA, the CDR3 is TGTGCCAGCAGTGATGGGGCTGGGGAGACCCAGTACTTC.

This chain connects TRBV4-1 to TRBJ1-2; D gene unclear. This CDR3 contains 18 residues. Germline V gives CDR1 MGHRA, CDR2 YSYEKL. V gave up 4 bases and J gave up 7 bases, with 28 bases separating them. CDR3 residues: CASSRTLVAGSLTAGYTF. The CDR3 DNA reads as TGCGCCAGCAGCCGGACTTTGGTGGCAGGCTCCCTCACGGCTGGCTACACCTTC.

V usage is TRBV30 and J usage is TRBJ1-2, with a weak D call TRBD1 (5 bases). Trimming took off 0 bases at V and 3 bases at J, with 14 bases between the two ends. CDR3 length: 15 amino acids. CDR1 and CDR2 from the germline V gene are GTSNPN and SVGIG (reference sequence). CDR3: CAWSVGSGAHYGYTF. CDR3 sequence (DNA): TGTGCCTGGAGTGTAGGCTCTGGGGCTCACTATGGCTACACCTTC.

V usage is TRBV14 and J usage is TRBJ1-1; D is ambiguous. Trimming left V 0 bases short and J 10 bases short, with 15 bases between. Per germline, CDR1 SGHDN and CDR2 FVKESK. This CDR3 spans 14 amino acids. For the CDR3, the DNA is TGTGCCAGCAGCCAAGATATAACGGGGTTGAGAGCTTTCTTT. Its translation is CASSQDITGLRAFF. Using reference TRBV14 and TRBJ1-1 for the parts outside the CDR3, the full variable domain is EAGVTQFPSHSVIEKGQTVTLRCDPISGHDNLYWYRRVMGKEIKFLLHFVKESKQDESGMPNNRFLAERTGGTYSTLKVQPAELEDSGVYFCASSQDITGLRAFFGQGTRLTVV.